The TCR beta chain described here comes from a study of radiotherapy plus CTLA-4 blockade in lung cancer. About the study: Among patients, 15% to 20% showed objective responses, and about 30% had disease control.

TCRdb keeps only in-frame clones here, not all; method: immunoSEQ multiplex PCR. The table has approximately 95,000 clones, 82% seen once. Ipilimumab CTLA-4 blockade and focal radiation were given to patients with chemo-refractory metastatic non-small-cell lung cancer. Study observations and caveats: Radiotherapy plus ipilimumab was followed by expansion in blood of tumor-derived TCR clones. Early blood T cell clone changes and increased post-radiation serum interferon-beta were reportedly the strongest response predictors.

The germline V gene encodes CDR1 SGDLS and CDR2 YYNGEE. V trimming: 0 bases; J trimming: 0 bases; junction bases outside the gene matches: 3. The CDR3 has 15 residues. To note about this clone: Its antigen is unidentified. Other nucleotide sequences from this sample produce the same CDR3.

This chain connects TRBV9 to TRBJ2-7; 7 bases map to TRBD1. The sample in question was peripheral blood, obtained from a patient treated with radiotherapy plus ipilimumab. The TCR was taken from a human donor with non-small cell lung cancer who had a partial response to radiotherapy plus ipilimumab. CDR3 amino acids: CASSVAGQSSYEQYF. CDR3 DNA sequence: TGTGCCAGCAGCGTAGCGGGACAGAGCTCCTACGAGCAGTACTTC.